This T cell receptor (beta chain) was obtained from a study of T cell changes during pregnancy in multiple sclerosis. Sequencing was performed with immunoSEQ multiplex PCR; in TCRdb, only in-frame clones are kept and a portion is missing. This sample yields about 60,000 clones, of which roughly 96% are seen a single time; roughly 2.3% belongs to the top ten. The CDR3 runs to 14 residues. V dropped 5 bases and J dropped 4; count of bases not matched to a gene: 7. Germline V gene sequence: CDR1 LNHDA, CDR2 SQIVND (reference sequence). This sequence was found in a female donor with multiple sclerosis, enrolled in a pregnancy study. The rearrangement joins TRBV19 to TRBJ2-7, with 8 positions matching TRBD2. The sample was CD8+ T cells from peripheral blood mononuclear cells, taken after pregnancy. The CDR3 loop is CASSQPGLVYEQYF. The CDR3, as DNA: TGTGCCAGTAGTCAACCGGGACTAGTTTACGAGCAGTACTTC.